This TCR beta chain was sequenced during a study of T cells in Graves' hyperthyroidism and ophthalmopathy. Study conclusions and caveats: Model predictions of ophthalmopathy came a median around 6.5 months before onset.

Regions amplified from RNA transcripts were the TCR beta CDR3 regions. First-round RT-PCR of the TCR CDR3 relied on the HTBI primer set. MiXCR, run by TCRdb on the multiplex PCR reads, gives a single entry per CDR3 protein. Found here are hundreds of thousands of distinct CDR3 sequences, roughly 37% of them singletons; the top ten hold more than 7%. Details on this clonotype: What it binds is not known.

V was cut by 0 bases and J by 3 bases, with 8 bases left in between. Germline loops: CDR1 SNHLY, CDR2 FYNNEI. This CDR3 has 14 amino acids. Over 18 months, lack of ophthalmopathy progression marked Graves' hyperthyroidism as stable. Exclusion followed for patients with uncontrolled infection, other autoimmune disease, pregnancy or lactation. Based on clinical symptoms, serum thyroxine and TRAb, thyroid ultrasound and orbital computed tomography, diagnoses were reached. The receptor's source is a man between 18 and 35 years old with Graves' hyperthyroidism. Sample: blood. The chain is built from TRBV2 and TRBJ2-5; D gene unclear. The CDR3 DNA reads as TGTGCCAGCAGTGAAGCATCTGGCGAAGAGACCCAGTACTTC. This gives the protein CASSEASGEETQYF.